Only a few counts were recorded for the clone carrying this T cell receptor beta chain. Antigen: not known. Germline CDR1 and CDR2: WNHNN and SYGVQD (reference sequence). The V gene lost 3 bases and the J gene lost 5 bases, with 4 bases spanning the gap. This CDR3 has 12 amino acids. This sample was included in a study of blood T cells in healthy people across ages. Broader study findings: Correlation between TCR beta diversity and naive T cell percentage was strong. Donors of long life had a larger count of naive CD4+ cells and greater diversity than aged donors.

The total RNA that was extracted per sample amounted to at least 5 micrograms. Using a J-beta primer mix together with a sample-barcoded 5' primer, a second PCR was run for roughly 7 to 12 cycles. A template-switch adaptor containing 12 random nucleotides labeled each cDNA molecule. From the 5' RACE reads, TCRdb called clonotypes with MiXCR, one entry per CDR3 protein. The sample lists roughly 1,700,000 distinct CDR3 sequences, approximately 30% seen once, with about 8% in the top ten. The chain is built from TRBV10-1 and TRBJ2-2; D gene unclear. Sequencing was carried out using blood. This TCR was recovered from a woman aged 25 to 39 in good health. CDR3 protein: CASSDHTGELFF. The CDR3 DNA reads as TGCGCCAGCAGTGATCATACCGGGGAGCTGTTTTTT.